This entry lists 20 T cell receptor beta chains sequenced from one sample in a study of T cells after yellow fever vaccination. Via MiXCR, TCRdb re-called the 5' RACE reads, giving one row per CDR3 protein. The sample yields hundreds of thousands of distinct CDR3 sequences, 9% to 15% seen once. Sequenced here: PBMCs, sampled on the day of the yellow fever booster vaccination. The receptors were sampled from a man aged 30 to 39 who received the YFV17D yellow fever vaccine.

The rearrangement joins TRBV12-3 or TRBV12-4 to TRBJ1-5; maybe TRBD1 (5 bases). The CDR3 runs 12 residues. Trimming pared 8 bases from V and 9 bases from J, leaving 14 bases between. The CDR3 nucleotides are TGTGCCAGCGGGACCGTCTTCGTGCCCCAGCATTTT. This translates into CASGTVFVPQHF.

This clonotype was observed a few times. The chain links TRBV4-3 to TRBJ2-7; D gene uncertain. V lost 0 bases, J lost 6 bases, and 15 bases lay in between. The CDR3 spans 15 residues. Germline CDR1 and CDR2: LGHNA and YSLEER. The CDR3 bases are TGCGCCAGCAGCCAAGATATTACGACTGTTGGCGAGCAGTACTTC. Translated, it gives CASSQDITTVGEQYF.

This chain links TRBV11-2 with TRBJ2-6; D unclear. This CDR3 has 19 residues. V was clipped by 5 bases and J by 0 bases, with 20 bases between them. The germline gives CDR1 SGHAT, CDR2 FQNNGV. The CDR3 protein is CASSLPTEKWSSGANVLTF. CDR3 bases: TGTGCCAGCAGCCTACCCACCGAAAAATGGAGCTCTGGGGCCAACGTCCTGACTTTC.

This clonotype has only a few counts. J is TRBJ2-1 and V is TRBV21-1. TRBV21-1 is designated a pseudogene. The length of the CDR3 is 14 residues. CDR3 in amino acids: CASSKGLGYNEQFF. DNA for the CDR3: TGTGCCAGCAGCAAAGGGCTAGGGTACAATGAGCAGTTCTTC.

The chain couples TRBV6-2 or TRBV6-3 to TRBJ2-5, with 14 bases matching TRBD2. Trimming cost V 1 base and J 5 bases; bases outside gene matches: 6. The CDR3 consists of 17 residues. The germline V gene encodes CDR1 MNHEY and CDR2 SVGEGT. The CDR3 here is CASSYFGTSGSGETQYF. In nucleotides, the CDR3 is TGTGCCAGCAGTTACTTCGGGACTAGCGGGAGTGGTGAGACCCAGTACTTC.

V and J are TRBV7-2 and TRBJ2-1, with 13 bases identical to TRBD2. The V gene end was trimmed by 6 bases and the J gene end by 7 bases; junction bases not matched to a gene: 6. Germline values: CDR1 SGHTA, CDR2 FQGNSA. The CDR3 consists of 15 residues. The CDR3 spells CASRLAGGPENEQFF. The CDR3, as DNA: TGTGCCAGCAGACTAGCGGGAGGGCCGGAGAATGAGCAGTTCTTC.

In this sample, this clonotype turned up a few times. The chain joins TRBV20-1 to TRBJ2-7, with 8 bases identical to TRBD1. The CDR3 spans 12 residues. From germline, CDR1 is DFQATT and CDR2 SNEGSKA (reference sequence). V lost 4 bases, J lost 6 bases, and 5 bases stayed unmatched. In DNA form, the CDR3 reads TGCAGTGCTAACAGACAGGGGTTCGAGCAGTACTTC. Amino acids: CSANRQGFEQYF.

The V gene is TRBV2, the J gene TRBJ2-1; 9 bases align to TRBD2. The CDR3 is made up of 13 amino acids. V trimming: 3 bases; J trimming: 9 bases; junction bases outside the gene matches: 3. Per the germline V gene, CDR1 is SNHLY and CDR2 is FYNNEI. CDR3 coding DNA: TGTGCCAGCAGTGATGAGCGGGAGGTTGAGCAGTTCTTC. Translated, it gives CASSDEREVEQFF. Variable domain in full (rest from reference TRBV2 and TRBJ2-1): EPEVTQTPSHQVTQMGQEVILRCVPISNHLYFYWYRQILGQKVEFLVSFYNNEISEKSEIFDDQFSVERPDGSNFTLKIRSTKLEDSAMYFCASSDEREVEQFFGPGTRLTVL.

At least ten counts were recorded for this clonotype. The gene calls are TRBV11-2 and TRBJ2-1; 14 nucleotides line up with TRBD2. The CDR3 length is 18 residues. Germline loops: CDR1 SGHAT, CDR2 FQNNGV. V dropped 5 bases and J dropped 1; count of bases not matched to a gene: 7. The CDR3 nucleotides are TGTGCCAGCAGCCAAGGACTAGCGGGGGGTATTTCCTACAATGAGCAGTTCTTC. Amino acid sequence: CASSQGLAGGISYNEQFF.

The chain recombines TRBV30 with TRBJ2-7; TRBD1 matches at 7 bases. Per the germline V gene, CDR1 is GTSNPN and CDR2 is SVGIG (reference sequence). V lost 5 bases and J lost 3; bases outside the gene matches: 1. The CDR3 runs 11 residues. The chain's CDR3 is CAWAGGYEQYF. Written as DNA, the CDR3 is TGTGCCTGGGCAGGGGGCTACGAGCAGTACTTC.

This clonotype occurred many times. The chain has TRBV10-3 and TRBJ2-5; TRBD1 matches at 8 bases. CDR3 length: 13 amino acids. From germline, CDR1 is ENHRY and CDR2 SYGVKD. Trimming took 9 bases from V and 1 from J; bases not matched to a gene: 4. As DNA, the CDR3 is TGTGCCATTGGACAGGGCCCCCAAGAGACCCAGTACTTC. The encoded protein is CAIGQGPQETQYF.

The CDR3 loop is CSAIPSLGRADTQYF. DNA for the CDR3: TGCAGTGCTATCCCCTCACTAGGACGTGCAGATACGCAGTATTTT. The genes are TRBV20-1 and TRBJ2-3; the D gene is possibly TRBD2 (5 bases). Germline CDR1 reads DFQATT; CDR2 reads SNEGSKA (reference sequence). Trimming pared 4 bases from V and 4 bases from J, leaving 18 bases between. There are 15 residues in the CDR3.

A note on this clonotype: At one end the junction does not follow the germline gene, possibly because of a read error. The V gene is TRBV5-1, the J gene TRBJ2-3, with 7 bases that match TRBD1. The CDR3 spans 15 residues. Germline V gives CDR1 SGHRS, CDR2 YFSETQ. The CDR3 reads CASTLTGLSTDTQYF. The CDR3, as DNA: TGCGCCAGCACCTTGACAGGGTTAAGCACAGATACGCAGTATTTT.

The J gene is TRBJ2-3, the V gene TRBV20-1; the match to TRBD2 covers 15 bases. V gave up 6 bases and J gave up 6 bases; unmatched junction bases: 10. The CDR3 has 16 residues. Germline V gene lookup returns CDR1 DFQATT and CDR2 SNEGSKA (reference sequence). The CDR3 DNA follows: TGCAGTGCGAGCGGTTGGACTAGCGGGAGGGAGGATACGCAGTATTTT. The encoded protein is CSASGWTSGREDTQYF.

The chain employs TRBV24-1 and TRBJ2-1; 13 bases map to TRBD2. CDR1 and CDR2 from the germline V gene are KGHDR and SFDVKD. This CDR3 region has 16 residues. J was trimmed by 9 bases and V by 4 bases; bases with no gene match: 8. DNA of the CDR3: TGTGCCACCAGTGACCGGACTAGCGGGAGTTTTACTGAGCAGTTCTTC. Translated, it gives CATSDRTSGSFTEQFF.

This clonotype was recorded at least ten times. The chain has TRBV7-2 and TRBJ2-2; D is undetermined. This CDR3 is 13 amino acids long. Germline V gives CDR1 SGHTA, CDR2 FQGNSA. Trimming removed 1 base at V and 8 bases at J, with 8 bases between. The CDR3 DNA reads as TGTGCCAGCAGCTTAGGTGGAATGGGGGAGCTGTTTTTT. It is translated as CASSLGGMGELFF.

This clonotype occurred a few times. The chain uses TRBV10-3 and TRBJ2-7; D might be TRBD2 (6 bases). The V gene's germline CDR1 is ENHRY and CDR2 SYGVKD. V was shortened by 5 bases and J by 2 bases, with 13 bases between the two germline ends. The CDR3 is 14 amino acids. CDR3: CAISSTRRAYEQYF. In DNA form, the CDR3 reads TGTGCCATCAGTTCGACTAGACGGGCCTACGAGCAGTACTTC.

The DNA for the CDR3 is TGCGCCAGCAGCCAAGATTACGGGTCGGGAGGGCGGGGAGAGCAGTACTTC. Its translation: CASSQDYGSGGRGEQYF. The chain couples TRBV4-3 to TRBJ2-7; 8 bases align to TRBD2. Unmatched junction bases numbered 14, after V lost 0 bases and J lost 7 bases. The CDR3 is 17 amino acids. Germline V lookup: CDR1 LGHNA, CDR2 YSLEER.

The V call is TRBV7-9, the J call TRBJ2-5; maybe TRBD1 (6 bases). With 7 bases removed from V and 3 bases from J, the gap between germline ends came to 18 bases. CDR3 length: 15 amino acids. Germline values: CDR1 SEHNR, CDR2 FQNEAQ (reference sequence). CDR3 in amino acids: CASTQQGHLEETQYF. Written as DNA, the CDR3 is TGTGCCAGCACCCAGCAGGGGCACCTCGAAGAGACCCAGTACTTC.

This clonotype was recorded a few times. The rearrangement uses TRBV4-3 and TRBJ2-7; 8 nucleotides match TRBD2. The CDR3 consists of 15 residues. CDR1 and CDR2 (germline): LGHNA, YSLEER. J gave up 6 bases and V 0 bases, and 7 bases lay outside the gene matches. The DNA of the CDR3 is TGCGCCAGCAGCCAAGAGGGGACTAGGTTTGCCGAGCAGTACTTC. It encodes CASSQEGTRFAEQYF.